The 30 T cell receptor beta chains listed next were all sequenced from one sample in a study of cytomegalovirus exposure and HLA in healthy donors. Primers: 60 Vbeta forward and 13 Jbeta reverse. Libraries were prepared by immunoSEQ multiplex PCR; TCRdb keeps only in-frame clonotypes and omits some of them. The sample consists of about 200,000 clones, roughly 87% of them appearing once. The specimen sequenced was PBMCs. The source of these receptors is a man aged 40-50 years in good health and CMV-seropositive.

The V gene is TRBV7-2, the J gene TRBJ2-7, with 8 bases fitting TRBD2. V lost 3 bases to trimming and J lost 3 bases; unmatched junction nucleotides: 4. The length of the CDR3 is 14 residues. Germline CDR1 and CDR2: SGHTA and FQGNSA. CDR3 loop: CASSLGLGVYEQYV. As DNA, the CDR3 is TGTGCCAGCAGCTTGGGACTAGGGGTCTACGAGCAGTACGTC.

V usage is TRBV27 and J usage is TRBJ2-3; D is perhaps TRBD2 (6 bases). V was pared by 3 bases and J by 6 bases, with 10 bases between. The CDR3 is 13 amino acids. Germline values: CDR1 MNHEY, CDR2 SMNVEV (reference sequence). CDR3 DNA sequence: TGTGCCAGCAGTTTTTCTCTAGCGGATACGCAGTATTTT. As protein: CASSFSLADTQYF.

V is TRBV7-8 and J is TRBJ2-1, with TRBD2 identical over 7 bases. The CDR3 has 15 residues. J gave up 2 bases and V 7 bases, and 8 bases lay outside the gene matches. Germline V gene data show CDR1 as SGHVS and CDR2 as FQNEAQ. The CDR3 here is CASTPGLAAYNEQFF. The CDR3 DNA follows: TGTGCCAGCACCCCAGGGCTAGCGGCCTACAATGAGCAGTTCTTC. Together with reference TRBV7-8 and TRBJ2-1, the CDR3 gives the full variable domain: GAGVSQSPRYKVAKRGQDVALRCDPISGHVSLFWYQQALGQGPEFLTYFQNEAQLDKSGLPSDRFFAERPEGSVSTLKIQRTQQEDSAVYLCASTPGLAAYNEQFFGPGTRLTVL.

This clone was recorded only once. This chain connects TRBV18 to TRBJ1-2; D remains unclear. V lost 2 bases and J lost 7, with 8 bases in between. The CDR3 sequence is 12 residues long. Germline V lookup: CDR1 KGHSH, CDR2 LQKENI. CDR3 amino acids: CASSPSGSGYTF. DNA for the CDR3: TGTGCCAGCTCACCAAGTGGCTCTGGCTACACCTTC.

As to this clone: Other DNA sequences within the sample encode an identical CDR3. The V gene is TRBV4-1, the J gene TRBJ2-7; 9 bases map to TRBD1. CDR3 length: 13 residues. Trimming took 3 bases from V and 4 from J; bases not matched to a gene: 1. Germline V gene data show CDR1 as MGHRA and CDR2 as YSYEKL. The CDR3 region has the DNA TGCGCCAGCAGCCATGGACAGGGGTACGAGCAGTACTTC. It is translated as CASSHGQGYEQYF.

The V call is TRBV14, the J call TRBJ2-7; D gene unclear. There are 12 residues in the CDR3. Trimming cost V 2 bases and J 4 bases, with 6 bases left between them. Per the germline V gene, CDR1 is SGHDN and CDR2 is FVKESK. CDR3 in amino acids: CASSQTPYEQYF. CDR3 in DNA: TGTGCCAGCAGCCAAACACCTTACGAGCAGTACTTC.

The V and J genes are TRBV5-1 and TRBJ2-6; 7 bases are shared with TRBD1. The junction had 7 bases not matched to a gene; V was cut back by 5 bases and J by 2 bases. The CDR3 is made up of 16 amino acids. CDR1 and CDR2 from the germline V gene are SGHRS and YFSETQ. CDR3 DNA sequence: TGCGCCAGCAGTCCTATCAGGGGGACTGGGGCCAACGTCCTGACTTTC. Translating gives CASSPIRGTGANVLTF.

Of note for this clone: A read error may produce the germline difference seen at one junction end. This sample also contains other DNA sequences that code for the same CDR3. The chain combines TRBV5-4 with TRBJ2-5; perhaps TRBD2 as D (5 bases). The CDR3 spans 12 residues. The germline CDR1 and CDR2 sequences are SGHNT and YYREEE (reference sequence). For the CDR3, the DNA is TGTGCCAGCAGCATCTCGGAGGAGACTCAGTACTTC. Amino acid sequence: CASSISEETQYF.

The chain recombines TRBV7-6 with TRBJ1-3; D possibly corresponds to TRBD1 (6 bases). Trimming removed 5 bases at V and 0 bases at J, with 11 bases between. From germline, CDR1 is SGHVS and CDR2 FNYEAQ. CDR3 length equals 15 residues. CDR3 loop: CASSRGQTSGNTIYF. In DNA, the CDR3 is TGTGCCAGCAGCCGAGGACAGACCTCTGGAAACACCATATATTTT.

The V call is TRBV5-1, the J call TRBJ2-2; D not resolved. Looked up from germline, CDR1 is SGHRS and CDR2 is YFSETQ. Between the trimmed V and J ends, which lost 5 bases and 5 bases, there was a span of 10 bases. The CDR3 consists of 13 residues. CDR3 amino acids: CASSHDFTGELFF. The CDR3, as DNA: TGCGCCAGCAGTCATGACTTTACCGGGGAGCTGTTTTTT.

The chain carries TRBV10-1 and TRBJ2-3; D unclear. The CDR3 runs to 14 residues. Germline V gene lookup returns CDR1 WNHNN and CDR2 SYGVQD (reference sequence). V was pared by 3 bases and J by 1 base, with 8 bases between. CDR3 loop: CASSETVRTDTQYF. In DNA, the CDR3 is TGCGCCAGCAGTGAAACAGTCCGCACAGATACGCAGTATTTT.

The V call is TRBV4-1, the J call TRBJ2-1, with D possibly being TRBD2 (5 bases). CDR1 and CDR2 (germline): MGHRA, YSYEKL. The V end lost 0 bases, the J end lost 6 bases, and 9 bases lay between the germline ends. The CDR3 contains 14 residues. Here the CDR3 reads CASSQEGSANEQFF. CDR3 coding DNA: TGCGCCAGCAGCCAAGAGGGGAGTGCCAATGAGCAGTTCTTC.

This rearrangement joins TRBV7-9 to TRBJ2-1, with 10 bases aligning to TRBD2. CDR1 is SEHNR and CDR2 is FQNEAQ in the germline V gene (reference sequence). Germline trimming cut 4 bases from V and 5 bases from J; bases unmatched to any gene: 8. CDR3 length equals 16 residues. The chain's CDR3 is CASSSWTSGPDNEQFF. CDR3 in DNA: TGTGCCAGCAGCTCCTGGACTAGCGGACCTGACAATGAGCAGTTCTTC.

V and J are TRBV5-6 and TRBJ2-7, with TRBD2 identical over 11 bases. Losses at the gene ends were 3 bases for V and 0 bases for J; bases not matched to a gene: 8. Germline CDR1 SGHDT, CDR2 YYEEEE. This CDR3 comprises 17 residues. CDR3 loop: CASSSLTSGSRSYEQYV. The CDR3 coding sequence is TGTGCCAGCAGCTCCCTCACTAGCGGGAGCCGCTCCTACGAGCAGTACGTC.

This rearrangement joins TRBV5-5 to TRBJ2-2; 8 nucleotides agree with TRBD1. J gave up 0 bases and V 4 bases, and 5 bases lay outside the gene matches. CDR3 size: 16 residues. CDR1 is SGHKS and CDR2 is YYEKEE in the germline V gene (reference sequence). The chain's CDR3 is CASSRGQGTNTGELFF. The DNA for the CDR3 is TGTGCCAGCAGCCGAGGACAGGGAACGAACACCGGGGAGCTGTTTTTT.

The chain has TRBV7-9 and TRBJ2-1; D is ambiguous. CDR1 and CDR2 (germline): SEHNR, FQNEAQ (reference sequence). The V and J ends lost 5 bases and 3 bases respectively, with 11 bases between them. CDR3 length: 14 amino acids. The DNA for the CDR3 is TGTGCCAGCAGCCCCGGGTCGATCTACAATGAGCAGTTCTTC. It encodes CASSPGSIYNEQFF.

The V call is TRBV19, the J call TRBJ1-3; no definite D call. CDR1 is LNHDA, CDR2 SQIVND, per germline (reference sequence). The CDR3 covers 15 residues. Trimming took 0 bases from V and 0 from J, leaving 6 bases between them. The CDR3 here is CASSIDRSSGNTIYF. CDR3 nucleotide sequence: TGTGCCAGTAGTATAGATCGCAGCTCTGGAAACACCATATATTTT.

This clone was counted only a few times. The chain links TRBV6-1 to TRBJ2-4, with 10 bases lining up with TRBD2. Germline CDR1 and CDR2: MNHNS and SASEGT. This CDR3 is 15 amino acids long. The ends lost 8 bases at V and 6 bases at J; junction bases unmatched: 10. The CDR3 nucleotides read TGTGCCAGCGGGAGTACTCGGACTAGCGGAAACATTCAGTACTTC. This translates into CASGSTRTSGNIQYF.

The rearrangement links TRBV2 to TRBJ1-2, with TRBD1 matching over 10 bases. Per the germline V gene, CDR1 is SNHLY and CDR2 is FYNNEI. This CDR3 has 14 amino acids. J was trimmed by 7 bases and V by 4 bases; bases with no gene match: 6. CDR3 amino acids: CASSGTGGGSGYTF. CDR3 nucleotides: TGTGCCAGCAGTGGGACAGGGGGTGGAAGTGGCTACACCTTC.

The chain employs TRBV28 and TRBJ2-2; D may be TRBD2 (6 bases). The CDR3 is 15 residues long. V gave up 3 bases and J gave up 5 bases, with 13 bases separating them. Germline CDR1 MDHEN, CDR2 SYDVKM. The CDR3 loop is CASSFRGGRTGELFF. CDR3 nucleotide sequence: TGTGCCAGCAGTTTTAGGGGAGGAAGGACCGGGGAGCTGTTTTTT.

This clone came up a few times. This CDR3 is CASSGGGDGYTF. CDR3 DNA sequence: TGTGCCAGCAGTGGAGGGGGCGATGGCTACACCTTC. This rearrangement joins TRBV28 to TRBJ1-2; 7 positions match TRBD1. The germline gives CDR1 MDHEN, CDR2 SYDVKM. V gave up 5 bases and J gave up 6 bases; unmatched junction bases: 3. CDR3 size: 12 residues.

V usage is TRBV5-6 and J usage is TRBJ2-5, with TRBD1 as a possible D gene (5 bases). This CDR3 is built from 15 residues. The germline CDR1 and CDR2 sequences are SGHDT and YYEEEE. V lost 2 bases and J lost 5, with 16 bases in between. Written as DNA, the CDR3 is TGTGCCAGCAGCTTAGCCCTCGACAGTTTGGAGACCCAGTACTTC. Translating it yields CASSLALDSLETQYF.

A few counts support this clone. The identical CDR3 is also encoded by other nucleotide sequences in the sample. The chain is built from TRBV7-9 and TRBJ2-2; 7 nucleotides line up with TRBD2. The CDR3 is made up of 13 amino acids. Germline-derived CDR1 and CDR2 are SEHNR and FQNEAQ (reference sequence). The V and J ends lost 5 bases and 5 bases, in that order; junction bases with no gene match: 2. The CDR3 protein is CASSPAGTGELFF. The CDR3 region has the DNA TGTGCCAGCAGCCCAGCGGGGACCGGGGAGCTGTTTTTT.

This chain connects TRBV10-2 to TRBJ2-7, with D perhaps TRBD2 (6 bases). The CDR3 contains 15 residues. With 2 bases removed from V and 4 bases from J, the gap between germline ends came to 15 bases. Germline-derived CDR1 and CDR2 are WSHSY and SAAADI. CDR3 sequence (DNA): TGCGCCAGCAGTGAGGGAGTAGCGGAGGTTTACGAGCAGTACGTC. Translating it yields CASSEGVAEVYEQYV.

This chain connects TRBV7-9 to TRBJ1-4; tentative D call: TRBD1 (6 bases). This CDR3 contains 15 residues. The germline gives CDR1 SEHNR, CDR2 FQNEAQ (reference sequence). Trimming pared 2 bases from V and 3 bases from J, leaving 10 bases between. The CDR3 DNA is TGTGCCAGCAGCTTACAAGGACAGCCTAATGAAAAACTGTTTTTT. Encoded protein: CASSLQGQPNEKLFF. Using reference TRBV7-9 and TRBJ1-4 for the parts outside the CDR3, the full variable domain is DTGVSQNPRHKITKRGQNVTFRCDPISEHNRLYWYRQTLGQGPEFLTYFQNEAQLEKSRLLSDRFSAERPKGSFSTLEIQRTEQGDSAMYLCASSLQGQPNEKLFFGSGTQLSVL.

This rearrangement joins TRBV4-1 to TRBJ2-2, with D possibly being TRBD2 (6 bases). The CDR3 is made up of 18 amino acids. V shed 6 bases and J shed 8 bases, with 28 bases lying between them. Germline assignment: CDR1 MGHRA and CDR2 YSYEKL. CDR3 region: CASRQTPAGSSVEGELFF. In DNA form, the CDR3 reads TGCGCCAGCAGACAAACTCCGGCCGGGTCTAGCGTGGAAGGGGAGCTGTTTTTT.

This clone was observed a handful of times. This rearrangement joins TRBV12-5 to TRBJ2-2; TRBD2 is a possible D gene (5 bases). Germline loops: CDR1 LGHNT, CDR2 FRNRAP. The CDR3 loop spans 16 amino acids. V lost 4 bases, J lost 4 bases, and 16 bases lay in between. CDR3 protein: CASGSWATEGTGELFF. CDR3 in DNA: TGTGCTAGTGGTTCCTGGGCAACAGAGGGCACCGGGGAGCTGTTTTTT.

The V call is TRBV4-2, the J call TRBJ1-1; D is unclear. V was clipped by 2 bases and J by 2 bases, with 15 bases between them. This CDR3 contains 16 residues. Germline lookup yields CDR1 LGHNA and CDR2 YNFKEQ. The CDR3 spells CASSQTAGVSNTEAFF. CDR3 nucleotide sequence: TGTGCCAGCAGCCAAACCGCCGGGGTTAGTAACACTGAAGCTTTCTTT.

The chain has TRBV18 and TRBJ2-7; D possibly corresponds to TRBD1 (7 bases). V was trimmed by 6 bases and J by 5 bases, leaving 20 bases between them. The CDR3 sequence is 15 residues long. The germline V gene encodes CDR1 KGHSH and CDR2 LQKENI. CDR3 DNA: TGTGCCAGCTCGCCTTCAGGGGGGCGCGAGGACGAGCAGTACGTC. Its protein is CASSPSGGREDEQYV.

CDR3 DNA sequence: TGTGCCAGCAGCCCAGCATACGGGGACAGAAGCTCCTACGAGCAGTACTTC. It translates to CASSPAYGDRSSYEQYF. The chain couples TRBV13 to TRBJ2-7, with TRBD1 matching 7 bases. The CDR3 covers 17 residues. CDR1 PRHDT and CDR2 FYEKMQ come from the germline V gene (reference sequence). J lost 0 bases, V lost 5 bases, and 13 bases had no gene match. Supplemented by reference TRBV13 and TRBJ2-7, the full variable domain reads AAGVIQSPRHLIKEKRETATLKCYPIPRHDTVYWYQQGPGQDPQFLISFYEKMQSDKGSIPDRFSAQQFSDYHSELNMSSLELGDSALYFCASSPAYGDRSSYEQYFGPGTRLTVT.